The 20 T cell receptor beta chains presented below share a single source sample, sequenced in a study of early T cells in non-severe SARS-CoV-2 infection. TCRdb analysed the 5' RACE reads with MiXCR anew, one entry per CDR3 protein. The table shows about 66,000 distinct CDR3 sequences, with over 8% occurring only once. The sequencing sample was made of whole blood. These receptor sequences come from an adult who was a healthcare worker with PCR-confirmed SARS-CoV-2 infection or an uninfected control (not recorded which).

For the CDR3, the DNA is TGTGCCAGCTCACGAGTTATTGGCAGGGGAAGCTACGAGCAGTACTTC. Amino acids: CASSRVIGRGSYEQYF. J is TRBJ2-7 and V is TRBV18, with D perhaps matching TRBD1 (6 bases). The CDR3 contains 16 residues. V lost 4 bases to trimming and J lost 3 bases, with 19 bases between them. CDR1 is KGHSH and CDR2 is LQKENI in the germline V gene.

CDR3 sequence: CASSGDRLYQETQYF. In DNA, the CDR3 is TGTGCCAGCAGCGGAGACAGGTTGTACCAAGAGACCCAGTACTTC. The genes are TRBV7-2 and TRBJ2-5; D is perhaps TRBD1 (6 bases). Trimming pared 5 bases from V and 0 bases from J, leaving 13 bases between. The CDR3 loop spans 15 amino acids. Germline CDR1 and CDR2: SGHTA and FQGNSA.

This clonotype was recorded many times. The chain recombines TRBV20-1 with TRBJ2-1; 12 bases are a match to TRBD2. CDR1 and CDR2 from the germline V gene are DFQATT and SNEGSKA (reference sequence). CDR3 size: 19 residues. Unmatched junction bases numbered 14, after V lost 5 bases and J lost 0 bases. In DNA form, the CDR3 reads TGCAGTGCTTCAAGTCCGGGACTAGCGGGCTACAGCTCCTACAATGAGCAGTTCTTC. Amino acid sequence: CSASSPGLAGYSSYNEQFF.

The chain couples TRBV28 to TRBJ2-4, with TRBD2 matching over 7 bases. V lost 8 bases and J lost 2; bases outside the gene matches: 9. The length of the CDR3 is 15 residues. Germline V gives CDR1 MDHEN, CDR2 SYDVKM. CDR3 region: CASETGEGPKNIQYF. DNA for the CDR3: TGTGCCAGCGAGACGGGGGAGGGACCCAAAAACATTCAGTACTTC.

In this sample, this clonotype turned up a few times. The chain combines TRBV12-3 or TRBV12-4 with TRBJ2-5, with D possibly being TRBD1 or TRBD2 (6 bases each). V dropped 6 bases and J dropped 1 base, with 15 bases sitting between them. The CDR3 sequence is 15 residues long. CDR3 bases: TGTGCCAGCAGCCGAGGGGGGACAACCCAAGAGACCCAGTACTTC. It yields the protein CASSRGGTTQETQYF.

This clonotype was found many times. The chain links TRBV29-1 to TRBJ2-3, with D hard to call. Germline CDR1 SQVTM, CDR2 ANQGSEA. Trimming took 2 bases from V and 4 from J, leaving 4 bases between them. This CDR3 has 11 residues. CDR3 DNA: TGCAGCGTTGAAACGGCAGATACGCAGTATTTT. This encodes CSVETADTQYF.

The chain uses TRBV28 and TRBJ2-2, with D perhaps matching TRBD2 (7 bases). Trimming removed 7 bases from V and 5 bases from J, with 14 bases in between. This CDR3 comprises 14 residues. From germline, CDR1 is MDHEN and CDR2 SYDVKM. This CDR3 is CASTVGGETGELFF. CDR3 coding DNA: TGTGCCAGCACCGTAGGGGGGGAGACCGGGGAGCTGTTTTTT.

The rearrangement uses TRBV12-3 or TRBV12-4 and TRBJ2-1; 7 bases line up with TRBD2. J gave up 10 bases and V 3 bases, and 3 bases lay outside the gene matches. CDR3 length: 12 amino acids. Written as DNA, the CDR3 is TGTGCCAGCAGTTTTGAGGGAGGGGAGCAGTTCTTC. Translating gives CASSFEGGEQFF.

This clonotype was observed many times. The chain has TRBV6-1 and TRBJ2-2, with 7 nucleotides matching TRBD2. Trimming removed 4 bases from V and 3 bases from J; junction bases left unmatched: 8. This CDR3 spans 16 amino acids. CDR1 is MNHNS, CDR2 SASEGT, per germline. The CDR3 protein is CASSATSAGDTGELFF. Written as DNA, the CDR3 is TGTGCCAGCAGTGCCACTAGCGCTGGGGACACCGGGGAGCTGTTTTTT.

The CDR3 sequence: CASSSWGGDTQYF. As DNA, the CDR3 is TGTGCCAGCAGCTCCTGGGGGGGAGATACGCAGTATTTT. The chain combines TRBV7-8 with TRBJ2-3; 7 bases agree with TRBD2. The germline V gene has CDR1 SGHVS and CDR2 FQNEAQ. V dropped 4 bases and J dropped 5; count of bases not matched to a gene: 3. This CDR3 is 13 amino acids long.

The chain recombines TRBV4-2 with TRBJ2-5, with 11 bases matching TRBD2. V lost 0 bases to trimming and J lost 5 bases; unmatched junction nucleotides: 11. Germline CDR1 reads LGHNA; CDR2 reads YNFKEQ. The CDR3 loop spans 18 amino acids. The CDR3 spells CASSQEGTSGLGGETQYF. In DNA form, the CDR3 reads TGTGCCAGCAGCCAAGAGGGGACTAGCGGTCTTGGGGGGGAGACCCAGTACTTC.

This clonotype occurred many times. CDR3 residues: CASSEQGYGYTF. The CDR3 DNA follows: TGTGCCAGCAGTGAACAGGGCTATGGCTACACCTTC. The chain couples TRBV2 to TRBJ1-2; a possible D gene is TRBD1 (5 bases). V was trimmed by 2 bases and J by 4 bases, leaving 5 bases between them. This CDR3 spans 12 amino acids. CDR1 and CDR2 (germline): SNHLY, FYNNEI.

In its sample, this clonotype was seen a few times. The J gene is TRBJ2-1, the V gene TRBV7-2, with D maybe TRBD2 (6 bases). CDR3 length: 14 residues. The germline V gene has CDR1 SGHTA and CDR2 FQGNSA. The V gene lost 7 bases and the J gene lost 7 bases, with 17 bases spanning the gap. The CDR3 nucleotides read TGTGCCAGCACGGGGCGGGACCGAAGGAATGAGCAGTTCTTC. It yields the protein CASTGRDRRNEQFF. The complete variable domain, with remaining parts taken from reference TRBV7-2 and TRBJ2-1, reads GAGVSQSPSNKVTEKGKDVELRCDPISGHTALYWYRQSLGQGLEFLIYFQGNSAPDKSGLPSDRFSAERTGGSVSTLTIQRTQQEDSAVYLCASTGRDRRNEQFFGPGTRLTVL.

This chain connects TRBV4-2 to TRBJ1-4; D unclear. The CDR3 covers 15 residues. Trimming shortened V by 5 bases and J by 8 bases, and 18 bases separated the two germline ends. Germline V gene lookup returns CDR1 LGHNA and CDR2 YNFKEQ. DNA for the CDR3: TGTGCCAGCAGCTCCCCGGGAGGAACTCCAGAAAAACTGTTTTTT. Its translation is CASSSPGGTPEKLFF.

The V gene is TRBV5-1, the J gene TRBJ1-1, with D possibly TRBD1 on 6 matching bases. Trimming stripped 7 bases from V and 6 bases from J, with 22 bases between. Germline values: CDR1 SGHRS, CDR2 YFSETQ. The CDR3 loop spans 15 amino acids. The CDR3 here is CASGADRSIPSEAFF. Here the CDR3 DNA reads TGCGCCAGCGGCGCTGACAGGAGCATCCCGTCTGAAGCTTTCTTT. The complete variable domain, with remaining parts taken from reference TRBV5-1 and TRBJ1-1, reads KAGVTQTPRYLIKTRGQQVTLSCSPISGHRSVSWYQQTPGQGLQFLFEYFSETQRNKGNFPGRFSGRQFSNSRSEMNVSTLELGDSALYLCASGADRSIPSEAFFGQGTRLTVV.

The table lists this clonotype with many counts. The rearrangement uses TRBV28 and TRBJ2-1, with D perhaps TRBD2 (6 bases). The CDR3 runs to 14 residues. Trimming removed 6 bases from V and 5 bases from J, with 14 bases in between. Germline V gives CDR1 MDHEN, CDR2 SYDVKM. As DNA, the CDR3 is TGTGCCAGCAGAGGGACTTACCGACACAATGAGCAGTTCTTC. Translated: CASRGTYRHNEQFF.

The DNA of the CDR3 is TGTGCCAGCAGTTTTGCCGAGCGGGACTACACCTTC. Its translation: CASSFAERDYTF. The V gene is TRBV12-3 or TRBV12-4, the J gene TRBJ1-2; D not resolved. Trimming took 3 bases from V and 10 from J, leaving 12 bases between them. The CDR3 length is 12 residues.

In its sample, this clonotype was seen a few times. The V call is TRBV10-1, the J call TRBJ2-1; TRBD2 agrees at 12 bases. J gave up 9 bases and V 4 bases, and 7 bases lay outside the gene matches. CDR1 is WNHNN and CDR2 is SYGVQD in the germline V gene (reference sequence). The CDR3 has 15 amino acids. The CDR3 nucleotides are TGCGCCAGCAGTGGGAGGACTAGCGGGAAGGGTGAGCAGTTCTTC. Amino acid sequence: CASSGRTSGKGEQFF.

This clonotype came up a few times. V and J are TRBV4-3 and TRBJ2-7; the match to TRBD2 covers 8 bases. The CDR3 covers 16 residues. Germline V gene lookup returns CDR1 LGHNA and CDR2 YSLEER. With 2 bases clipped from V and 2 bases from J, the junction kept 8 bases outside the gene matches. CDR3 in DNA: TGCGCCAGCAGCCAAAAAACCGGGACTAGACCCTACGAGCAGTACTTC. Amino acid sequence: CASSQKTGTRPYEQYF.

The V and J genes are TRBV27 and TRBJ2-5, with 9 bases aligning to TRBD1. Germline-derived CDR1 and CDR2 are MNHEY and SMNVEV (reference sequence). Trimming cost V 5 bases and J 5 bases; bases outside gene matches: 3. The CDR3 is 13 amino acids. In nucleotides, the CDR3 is TGTGCCAGCAGTGCGGACAGGGGCGAGACCCAGTACTTC. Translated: CASSADRGETQYF.